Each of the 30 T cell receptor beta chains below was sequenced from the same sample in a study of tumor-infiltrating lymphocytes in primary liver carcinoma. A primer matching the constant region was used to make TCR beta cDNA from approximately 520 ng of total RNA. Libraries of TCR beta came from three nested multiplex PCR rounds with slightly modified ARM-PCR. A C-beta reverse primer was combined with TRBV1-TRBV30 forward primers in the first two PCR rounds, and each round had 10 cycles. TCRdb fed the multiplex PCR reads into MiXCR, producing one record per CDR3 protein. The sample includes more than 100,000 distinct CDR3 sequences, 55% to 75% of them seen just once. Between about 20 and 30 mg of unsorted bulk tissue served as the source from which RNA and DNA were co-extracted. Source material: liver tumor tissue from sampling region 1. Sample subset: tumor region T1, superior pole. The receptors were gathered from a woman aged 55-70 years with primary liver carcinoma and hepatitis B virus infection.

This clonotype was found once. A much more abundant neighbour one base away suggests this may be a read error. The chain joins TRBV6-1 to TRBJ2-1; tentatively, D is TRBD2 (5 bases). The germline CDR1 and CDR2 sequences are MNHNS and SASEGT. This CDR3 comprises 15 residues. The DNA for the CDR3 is TGTGCCAGCGGACGAGAGGCGGGTGACCACAATGTGCAGTTCTTC. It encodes CASGREAGDHNVQFF.

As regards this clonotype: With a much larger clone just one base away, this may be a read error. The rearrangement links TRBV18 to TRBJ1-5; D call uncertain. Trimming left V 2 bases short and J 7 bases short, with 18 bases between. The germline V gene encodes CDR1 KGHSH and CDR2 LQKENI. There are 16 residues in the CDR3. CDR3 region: CASSPSLTWAGQPQHF. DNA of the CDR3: TGTGCCAGCTCACCATCCCTTACATGGGCCGGACAGCCCCAGCATTTT. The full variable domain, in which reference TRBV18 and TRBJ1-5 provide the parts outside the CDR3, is NAGVMQNPRHLVRRRGQEARLRCSPMKGHSHVYWYRQLPEEGLKFMVYLQKENIIDESGMPKERFSAEFPKEGPSILRIQQVVRGDSAAYFCASSPSLTWAGQPQHFGDGTRLSIL.

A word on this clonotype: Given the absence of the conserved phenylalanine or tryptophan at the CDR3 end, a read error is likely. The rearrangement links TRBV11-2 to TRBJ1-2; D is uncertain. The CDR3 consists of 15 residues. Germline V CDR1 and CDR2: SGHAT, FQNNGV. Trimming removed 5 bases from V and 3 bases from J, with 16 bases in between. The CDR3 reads CASSVYRTPDYGYTL. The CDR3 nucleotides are TGTGCCAGCAGCGTGTATCGGACTCCTGACTATGGCTACACCCTC.

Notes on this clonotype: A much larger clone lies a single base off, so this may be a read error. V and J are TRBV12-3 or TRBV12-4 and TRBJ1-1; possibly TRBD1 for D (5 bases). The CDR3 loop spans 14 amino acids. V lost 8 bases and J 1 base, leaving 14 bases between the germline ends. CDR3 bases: TGTGCCAGCTATTCAGGGCGGGAGAACACTGAAGCTTTCTTT. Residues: CASYSGRENTEAFF.

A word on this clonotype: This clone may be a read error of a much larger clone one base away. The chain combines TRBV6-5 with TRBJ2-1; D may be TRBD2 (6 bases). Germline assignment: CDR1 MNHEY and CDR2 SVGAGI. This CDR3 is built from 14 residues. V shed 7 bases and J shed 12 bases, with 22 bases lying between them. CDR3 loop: CASILKFRGSGQFF. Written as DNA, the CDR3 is TGTGCCAGCATTTTAAAGTTCCGAGGTAGCGGGCAGTTCTTC.

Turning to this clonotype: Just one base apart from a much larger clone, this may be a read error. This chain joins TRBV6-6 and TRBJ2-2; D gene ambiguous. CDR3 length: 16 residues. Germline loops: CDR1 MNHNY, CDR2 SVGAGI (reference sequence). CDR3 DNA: TGTGCCAGCAATTACTCGAACTCCCCGGGCACCGGGGAGCTGTTTTTT. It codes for CASNYSNSPGTGELFF.

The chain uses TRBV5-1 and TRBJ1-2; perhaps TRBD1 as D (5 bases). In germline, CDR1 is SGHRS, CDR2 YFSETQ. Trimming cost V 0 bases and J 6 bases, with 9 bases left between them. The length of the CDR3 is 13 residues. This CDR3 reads CASSLEGPDGYTF. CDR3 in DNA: TGCGCCAGCAGCTTGGAGGGGCCGGATGGCTACACCTTC.

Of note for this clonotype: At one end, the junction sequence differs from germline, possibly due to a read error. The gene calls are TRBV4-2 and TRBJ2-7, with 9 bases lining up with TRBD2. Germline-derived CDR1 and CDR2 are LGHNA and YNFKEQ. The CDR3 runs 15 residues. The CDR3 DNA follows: TGTGCCAGCAGCCAACGAGCGGGAGGAAAGTACGAGCAATACTTC. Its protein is CASSQRAGGKYEQYF.

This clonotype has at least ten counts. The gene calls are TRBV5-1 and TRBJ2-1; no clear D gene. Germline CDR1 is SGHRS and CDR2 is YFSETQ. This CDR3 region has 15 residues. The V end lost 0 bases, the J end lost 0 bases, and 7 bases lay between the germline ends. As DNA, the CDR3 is TGCGCCAGCAGCTTGGGGGTAAGCTCCTACAATGAGCAGTTCTTC. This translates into CASSLGVSSYNEQFF.

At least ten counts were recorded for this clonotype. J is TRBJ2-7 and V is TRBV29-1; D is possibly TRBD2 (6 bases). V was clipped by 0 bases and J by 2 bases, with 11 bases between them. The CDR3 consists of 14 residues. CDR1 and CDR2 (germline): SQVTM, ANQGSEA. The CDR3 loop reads CSVEEVTSPYEQYF. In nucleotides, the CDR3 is TGCAGCGTTGAAGAAGTGACTAGTCCCTACGAGCAGTACTTC.

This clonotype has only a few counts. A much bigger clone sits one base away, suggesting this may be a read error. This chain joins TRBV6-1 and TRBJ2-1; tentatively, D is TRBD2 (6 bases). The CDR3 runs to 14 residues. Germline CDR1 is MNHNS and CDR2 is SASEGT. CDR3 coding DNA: TGTGCCAGCAGTGAAGCCCAGGACTACAATGAGCGGTTCTTC. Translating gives CASSEAQDYNERFF.

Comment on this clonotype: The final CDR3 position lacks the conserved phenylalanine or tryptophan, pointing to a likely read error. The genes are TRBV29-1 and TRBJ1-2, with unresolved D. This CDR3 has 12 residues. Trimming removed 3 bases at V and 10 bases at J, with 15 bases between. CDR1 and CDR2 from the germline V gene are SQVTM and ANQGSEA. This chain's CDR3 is CSVEGGNDVYTL. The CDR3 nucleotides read TGCAGCGTTGAGGGAGGAAATGATGTCTACACCCTC.

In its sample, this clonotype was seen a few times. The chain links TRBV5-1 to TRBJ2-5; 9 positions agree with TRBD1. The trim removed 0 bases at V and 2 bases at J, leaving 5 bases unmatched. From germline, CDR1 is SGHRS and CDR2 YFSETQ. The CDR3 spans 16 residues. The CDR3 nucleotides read TGCGCCAGCAGCTTGGGGGACAGGGTTAATCAAGAGACCCAGTACTTC. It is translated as CASSLGDRVNQETQYF.

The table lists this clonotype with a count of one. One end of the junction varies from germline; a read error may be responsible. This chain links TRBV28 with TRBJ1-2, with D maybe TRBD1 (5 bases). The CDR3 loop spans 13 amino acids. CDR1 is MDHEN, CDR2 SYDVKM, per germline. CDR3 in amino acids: CDTQVGGLNGYIF. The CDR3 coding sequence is TGTGACACACAGGTCGGAGGGTTGAATGGCTACATCTTC.

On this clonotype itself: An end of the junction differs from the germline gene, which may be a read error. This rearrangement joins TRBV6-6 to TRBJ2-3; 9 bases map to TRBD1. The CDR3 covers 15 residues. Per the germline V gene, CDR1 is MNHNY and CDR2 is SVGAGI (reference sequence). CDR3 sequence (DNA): TGTGTCAGCAGTCCCCAGGACAGGGGAACAGATACGCAGTATTTT. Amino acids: CVSSPQDRGTDTQYF.

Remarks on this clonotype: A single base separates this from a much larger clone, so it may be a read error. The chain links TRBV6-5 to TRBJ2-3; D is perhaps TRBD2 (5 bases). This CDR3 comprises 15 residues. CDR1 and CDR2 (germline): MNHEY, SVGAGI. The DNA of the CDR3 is TGTGCCAGGAGTTTGGGCGGACTCTCCACAGATACGCAGTATTTT. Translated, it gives CARSLGGLSTDTQYF.

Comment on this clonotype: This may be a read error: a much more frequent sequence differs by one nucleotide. Written as DNA, the CDR3 is TGCAGCGTTGTACGGCACTACCTTTACAATGAGCAGTTCTTC. This sequence encodes CSVVRHYLYNEQFF. This rearrangement joins TRBV29-1 to TRBJ2-1, with D uncertain. The CDR3 covers 14 residues. Germline V gives CDR1 SQVTM, CDR2 ANQGSEA. Between the trimmed V and J ends, which lost 4 bases and 4 bases, there was a span of 14 bases.

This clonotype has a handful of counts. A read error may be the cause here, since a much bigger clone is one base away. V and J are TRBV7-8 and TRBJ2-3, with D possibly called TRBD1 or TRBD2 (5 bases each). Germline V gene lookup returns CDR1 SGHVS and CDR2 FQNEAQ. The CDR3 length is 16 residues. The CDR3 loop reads CASSTGGLSSTDTQCF. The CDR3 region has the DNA TGTGCCAGCAGCACAGGCGGGCTTTCTAGCACAGATACGCAGTGTTTT.

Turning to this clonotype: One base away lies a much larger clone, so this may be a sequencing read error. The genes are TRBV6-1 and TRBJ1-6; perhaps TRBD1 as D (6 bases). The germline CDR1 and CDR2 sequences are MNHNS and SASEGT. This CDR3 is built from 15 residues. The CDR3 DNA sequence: TGTGCCGGCAGTGAAATAGGGGGGCCTAATTCACCCCTCCACTTT. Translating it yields CAGSEIGGPNSPLHF.

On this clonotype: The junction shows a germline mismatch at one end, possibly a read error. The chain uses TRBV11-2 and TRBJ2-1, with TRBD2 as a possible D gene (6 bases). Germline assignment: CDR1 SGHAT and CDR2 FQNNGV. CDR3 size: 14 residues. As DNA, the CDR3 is TGTGCCAGCAGCCTAGGGCTAGCGTTTAATGAGCAGCTCTTC. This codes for CASSLGLAFNEQLF.

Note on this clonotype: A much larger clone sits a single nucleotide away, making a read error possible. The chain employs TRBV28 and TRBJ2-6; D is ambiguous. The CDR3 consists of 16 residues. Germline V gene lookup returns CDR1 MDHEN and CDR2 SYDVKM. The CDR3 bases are TGTGCCAGCAGTTTATGGGAGTCCTCTGGGGTCAACGTCCTGACTTTC. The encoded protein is CASSLWESSGVNVLTF.

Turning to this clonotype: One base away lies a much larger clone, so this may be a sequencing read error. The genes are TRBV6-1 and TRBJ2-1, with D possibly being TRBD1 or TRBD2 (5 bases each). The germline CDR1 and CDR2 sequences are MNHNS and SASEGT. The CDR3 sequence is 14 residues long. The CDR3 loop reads CDSSETMGDNEQFF. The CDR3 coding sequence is TGTGACAGCAGTGAAACCATGGGGGACAATGAGCAGTTCTTC.

DNA for the CDR3: TGTGCCAGCAGTCTACGGGGGTTGGCCCATAATTCACCCCTCCACTTT. Translation gives CASSLRGLAHNSPLHF. The rearrangement joins TRBV6-5 to TRBJ1-6; TRBD1 might be the D (5 bases). With 5 bases removed from V and 5 bases from J, the gap between germline ends came to 16 bases. The CDR3 spans 16 residues. Germline V gene sequence: CDR1 MNHEY, CDR2 SVGAGI.

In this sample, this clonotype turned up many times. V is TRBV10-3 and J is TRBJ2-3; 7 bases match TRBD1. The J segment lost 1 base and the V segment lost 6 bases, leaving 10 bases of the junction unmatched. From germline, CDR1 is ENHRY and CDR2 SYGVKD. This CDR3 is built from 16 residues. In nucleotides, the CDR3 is TGTGCCATCAGCGAAAGACAGGGAAGGGGCACAGATACGCAGTATTTT. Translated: CAISERQGRGTDTQYF.

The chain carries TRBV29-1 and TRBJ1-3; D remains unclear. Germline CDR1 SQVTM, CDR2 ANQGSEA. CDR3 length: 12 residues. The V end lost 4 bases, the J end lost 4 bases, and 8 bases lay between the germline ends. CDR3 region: CSVAPGGNTIYF. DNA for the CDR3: TGCAGCGTTGCTCCGGGGGGAAACACCATATATTTT. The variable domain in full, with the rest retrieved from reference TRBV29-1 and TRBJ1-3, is SAVISQKPSRDICQRGTSLTIQCQVDSQVTMMFWYRQQPGQSLTLIATANQGSEATYESGFVIDKFPISRPNLTFSTLTVSNMSPEDSSIYLCSVAPGGNTIYFGEGSWLTVV.

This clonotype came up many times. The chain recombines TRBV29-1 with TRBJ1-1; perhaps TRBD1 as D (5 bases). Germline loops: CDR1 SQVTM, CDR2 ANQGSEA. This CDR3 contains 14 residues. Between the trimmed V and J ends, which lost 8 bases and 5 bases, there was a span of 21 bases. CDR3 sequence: CSSSPRGVGTEAFF. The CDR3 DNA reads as TGCAGCTCTTCTCCTAGGGGAGTGGGAACTGAAGCTTTCTTT.

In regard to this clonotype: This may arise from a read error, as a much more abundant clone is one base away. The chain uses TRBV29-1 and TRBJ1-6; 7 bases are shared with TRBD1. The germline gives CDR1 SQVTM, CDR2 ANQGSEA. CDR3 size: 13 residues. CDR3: CNVRQGQNSPLHF. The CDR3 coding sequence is TGCAACGTCCGACAGGGCCAGAATTCACCCCTCCACTTT.

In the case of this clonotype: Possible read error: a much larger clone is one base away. The CDR3 here is CASSPRGRLGAFF. In DNA, the CDR3 is TGCGCCAGCAGCCCGAGGGGAAGACTGGGAGCTTTCTTT. The chain carries TRBV4-1 and TRBJ1-1, with D possibly matching TRBD1 (5 bases). Trimming pared 4 bases from V and 10 bases from J, leaving 16 bases between. CDR1 is MGHRA, CDR2 YSYEKL, per germline. This CDR3 has 13 residues.

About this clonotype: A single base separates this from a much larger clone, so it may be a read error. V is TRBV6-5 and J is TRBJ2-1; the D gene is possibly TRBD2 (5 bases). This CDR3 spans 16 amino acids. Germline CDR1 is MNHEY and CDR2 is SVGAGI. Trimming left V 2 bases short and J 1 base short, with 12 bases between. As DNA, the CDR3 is TGTGCCAGCAGTTACGATTCTAGCTGGTCCTACAATGAGCAGTTCTTC. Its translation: CASSYDSSWSYNEQFF.

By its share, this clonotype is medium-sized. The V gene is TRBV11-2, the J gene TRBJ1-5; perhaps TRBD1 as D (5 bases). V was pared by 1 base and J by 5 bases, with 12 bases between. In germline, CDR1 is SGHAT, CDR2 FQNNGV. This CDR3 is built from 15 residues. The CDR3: CASSLGGVGDQPQHF. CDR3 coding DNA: TGTGCCAGCAGCTTAGGAGGGGTGGGGGATCAGCCCCAGCATTTT.